Following are 3 T cell receptor beta chains from one sample sequenced in a study of blood T cells in healthy people across ages (dated by TCRdb to between 2014 and 2017). The library came from 5' RACE. The sequencing machine was an Illumina HiSeq 2500. A second roughly 6 to 12 cycle PCR used a sample-barcoded 5' primer and a J-beta primer mix. TCRdb itself trimmed the public reads at Q25 with fastp, ran MiXCR and retained productive beta chains. CDR3 protein duplicates are merged, each entry listing the most common genes and DNA. Here the sample has approximately 1.5 million distinct CDR3 sequences; around 35% occur a single time. Around 10% of the sample lies in the top ten. Sequencing input: blood. All receptors come from a woman aged 25-40 years in good health.

This clonotype has at least ten counts. The chain combines TRBV2 with TRBJ2-1, with 11 bases fitting TRBD1. V gave up 6 bases and J gave up 9 bases; unmatched junction bases: 10. From germline, CDR1 is SNHLY and CDR2 FYNNEI. This CDR3 is 15 amino acids long. The CDR3 DNA is TGTGCCAGCAGCACCGGGACAGGGGGTTTTAGTGAGCAGTTCTTC. This translates into CASSTGTGGFSEQFF.

V and J are TRBV12-3 or TRBV12-4 and TRBJ2-7, with TRBD1 as a possible D gene (5 bases). The CDR3 is made up of 14 amino acids. Deletions cut 2 bases from V and 3 bases from J, with 11 bases between. CDR3 DNA sequence: TGTGCCAGCAGTTTATCAGGGTCGGACTACGAGCAGTACTTC. Residues: CASSLSGSDYEQYF.

Concerning this clonotype itself: Germline is not matched at one junction end, which may reflect a read error. The CDR3 DNA reads as TGTGCCATCAGTGAGTGGCAGCCTCCCACTGAAACTTTCTTT. This codes for CAISEWQPPTETFF. J is TRBJ1-1 and V is TRBV10-3; D not resolved. The V gene's germline CDR1 is ENHRY and CDR2 SYGVKD. CDR3 length equals 14 residues.